This TCR beta chain was obtained from a study of blood T cell repertoires in COVID-19 (dated by TCRdb to 2018 to 2020). Regarding the complete study: The collaborator samples originated in the United States, Italy and Spain and spanned the acute and convalescent phases of COVID-19. Where available, HLA class I and class II types were taken from metadata supplied by the sample provider and were not determined by assay-based typing. A de-identified subject ID, COVID-19 status, age in years and sex were almost always included in the sample metadata. Samples came from the ongoing ImmuneRACE study (first 160 participants) plus 1,254 subjects from 6 global collaborators. A freely available public database, intended as a resource for researchers studying the immune response to SARS-CoV-2, is where the repertoires were released. The material from the prospective study consisted of cDNA or gDNA derived from T cells, B-cell-depleted T cells, or PBMCs. The dataset comprised deeply sampled blood TCRbeta repertoires from subjects exposed to, actively infected with, or recovered from COVID-19.

TCRbeta CDR3 regions were amplified from genomic DNA using the immunoSEQ Assay, a bias-controlled multiplex PCR. The authors processed their data as follows. The number of nucleated cells in each sample was estimated by amplification of reference gene primers within the assay. To quantify the absolute abundance of each unique TCRbeta CDR3 rearrangement, sequence reads were collapsed and filtered. For each sample, productive Simpson clonality was calculated as the square root of Simpson's diversity index over productive rearrangements. Sourced from immuneACCESS, this table was stored by TCRdb with only in-frame sequences that have V and J called. A share of the clones is absent; for the studies checked, an unresolved V gene accounts for under half, and the remainder has no known explanation. That table supplies the V and J calls and clone size; D and trimming were determined from the DNA. In all, the sample holds 100,000 to 150,000 clones, and about 85% of those were seen once. Over 20% of the sample is held by the ten biggest clonotypes.

Whole blood was collected in K2EDTA tubes by collaborating institutions according to the institutions' own protocols. Collaborator samples were shipped for TCRbeta analysis as frozen whole blood, isolated PBMCs, or DNA extracted from either sample type. CDR1 SEHNR and CDR2 FQNEAQ are derived from the germline V gene (reference sequence). From its cysteine to its phenylalanine, the CDR3 spans 16 amino acids. Kept here is only the CDR3 DNA, which spans 48 bases and is read in frame from base 1. V is pruned by 4 bases and J by 7 bases, leaving 8 bases of the junction without a gene match. Study-level results and caveats: The quantity of clinical and demographic metadata differed by source and by participant and was supplied without curation.

Note on this clone: Its specific antigen is unknown. One base away there is no much larger clone; base qualities are not given.

This sequence was found in a woman over 75 with acute or convalescent COVID-19. The sample consisted of peripheral blood. The chain employs TRBV7-9 and TRBJ1-6; 9 bases in the middle match TRBD1. The nucleotide sequence reads as follows: TGTGCCAGCAGCTCCCCGAATGGGACAGGGAATTCACCCCTCCACTTT. Translation gives CASSSPNGTGNSPLHF.